This TCR beta chain was identified during a study of response to subunit inactivated influenza vaccine (dated by TCRdb to 2017 to 2018). The study in broad terms: The study used deep quantitative T cell receptor repertoire profiling to track responses to a trivalent subunit inactivated influenza vaccine. Findings and caveats that apply to the study as a whole: It was suggested by the authors that each seasonal influenza vaccination may recruit only a limited number of new T cells.

Library construction relied on RT-PCR. Sequencing relied on an Illumina HiSeq 2500. TCRdb applied fastp at Q25 and MiXCR to the public reads, then kept only in-frame beta chains. CDR3 protein sequences are deduplicated, and each keeps its most common genes and DNA. The sample table lists 700,000 to 900,000 distinct CDR3 sequences, 21% of them with a count of one. The ten biggest clones cover roughly 10% of the sample. As for this clonotype: Its antigen has not been determined. No base quality values were provided; no much bigger clone lies one nucleotide off.

Trimming costs V 1 base and J 1 base, and their ends lie 11 bases apart. For CDR1 and CDR2, the germline V gene lists SQVTM and ANQGSEA. The CDR3 goes from the cysteine to the phenylalanine over 14 residues. The DNA shown is the 42-base CDR3, in frame from base 1. The sample in question was PBMCs from blood, obtained 4 to 6 days after vaccination. The chain was built from TRBV29-1 and TRBJ2-7; confidence is insufficient to name the D gene. The TCR sequence derives from a middle-aged man who received an inactivated influenza vaccine. Donor details come from another sample of the same person, matched by shared clones. The DNA sequence is TGCAGCGTTGAAGTTCGTATGTCTTCCTACGAGCAGTACTTC. This is translated as CSVEVRMSSYEQYF.